The 30 T cell receptor beta chains given below trace back to one sample, sequenced in a study of cytomegalovirus exposure and HLA in healthy donors (dated by TCRdb to about 2017). Library preparation used the immunoSEQ multiplex PCR assay. For the multiplex PCR, a mixture combining 60 forward primers for TCR Vbeta segments and 13 reverse primers for TCR Jbeta segments was used. In its TCRdb copy, this immuneACCESS table keeps in-frame sequences only and misses some clones. Where compared with another copy, unresolved V genes explain less than half of these, and the others have no known cause. In this sample the table shows under 200,000 clones, 60% to 80% of which occur a single time. The ten largest clonotypes hold 1.2% to 1.5% of the sample. What was sequenced was PBMCs. These receptors all come from a man aged 55 to 70 in good health and CMV-seronegative.

This clone was seen a handful of times. The V gene is TRBV6-4, the J gene TRBJ2-5, with 12 bases lining up with TRBD1. Germline V gene sequence: CDR1 MRHNA, CDR2 SNTAGT. Unmatched junction bases numbered 5, after V lost 4 bases and J lost 5 bases. The CDR3 covers 15 residues. The chain's CDR3 is CASSVGTGGAETQYF. Written as DNA, the CDR3 is TGTGCCAGCAGTGTTGGGACAGGGGGCGCGGAGACCCAGTACTTC.

This clone was seen once. This chain links TRBV11-1 with TRBJ2-1; 7 positions match TRBD2. Germline V gene lookup returns CDR1 SGHAT and CDR2 FQDESV (reference sequence). The CDR3 has 18 amino acids. With 2 bases clipped from V and 5 bases from J, the junction kept 15 bases outside the gene matches. CDR3 DNA sequence: TGTGCCAGCAGCTTAAGGCCCGCGGGAGCGGGGCGCCACAATGAGCAGTTCTTC. It is translated as CASSLRPAGAGRHNEQFF.

The rearrangement joins TRBV5-1 to TRBJ1-4; TRBD1 agrees at 12 bases. This CDR3 is built from 17 residues. V gave up 1 base and J gave up 3 bases; unmatched junction bases: 4. CDR1 and CDR2 (germline): SGHRS, YFSETQ. CDR3 sequence reads: CASSLWGQGAANEKLFF. CDR3 nucleotide sequence: TGCGCCAGCAGCTTGTGGGGACAGGGGGCGGCTAATGAAAAACTGTTTTTT.

This chain joins TRBV14 and TRBJ2-1; the match to TRBD2 covers 7 bases. V shed 0 bases, J shed 4 bases, and the junction held 24 bases outside the gene matches. The CDR3 runs to 22 residues. Germline CDR1 reads SGHDN; CDR2 reads FVKESK. For the CDR3, the DNA is TGTGCCAGCAGCCAAGACCCGGCTTCGTCAGGTAGCGGGTACTTCGAGTACAATGAGCAGTTCTTC. Encoded protein: CASSQDPASSGSGYFEYNEQFF.

V is TRBV30 and J is TRBJ2-1; TRBD1 might be the D (5 bases). This CDR3 contains 17 residues. The V end was cut by 4 bases, the J end by 1 base, with 20 bases between. Germline V CDR1 and CDR2: GTSNPN, SVGIG (reference sequence). The CDR3 DNA reads TGTGCCTGGACGGCGAAAGGGGTGTCGTGGTCCTACAATGAGCAGTTCTTC. This codes for CAWTAKGVSWSYNEQFF.

The chain is built from TRBV7-6 and TRBJ2-3, with 9 bases matching TRBD1. J gave up 4 bases and V 5 bases, and 4 bases lay outside the gene matches. CDR1 is SGHVS and CDR2 is FNYEAQ in the germline V gene. The CDR3 contains 14 residues. The CDR3 loop is CASSPRQGADTQYF. As DNA, the CDR3 is TGTGCCAGCAGCCCGCGACAGGGGGCAGATACGCAGTATTTT.

This clone was recorded once. The chain carries TRBV18 and TRBJ2-1; TRBD2 might be the D (5 bases). Per the germline V gene, CDR1 is KGHSH and CDR2 is LQKENI. V was cut by 2 bases and J by 9 bases, with 8 bases left in between. This CDR3 is built from 12 residues. CDR3 loop: CASSPVRGEQFF. CDR3 sequence (DNA): TGTGCCAGCTCACCAGTACGGGGTGAGCAGTTCTTC. The full variable domain, with the rest looked up from reference TRBV18 and TRBJ2-1, is NAGVMQNPRHLVRRRGQEARLRCSPMKGHSHVYWYRQLPEEGLKFMVYLQKENIIDESGMPKERFSAEFPKEGPSILRIQQVVRGDSAAYFCASSPVRGEQFFGPGTRLTVL.

The J gene is TRBJ2-1, the V gene TRBV7-2, with D unresolved. Trimming cost V 2 bases and J 0 bases, with 14 bases left between them. The CDR3 runs 17 residues. Germline CDR1 SGHTA, CDR2 FQGNSA. The CDR3 region is CASSLSSGLSSYNEQFF. The CDR3 bases are TGTGCCAGCAGCTTATCTAGTGGCCTTAGCTCCTACAATGAGCAGTTCTTC.

The chain carries TRBV18 and TRBJ2-2, with TRBD1 matching 7 bases. Germline V gene data show CDR1 as KGHSH and CDR2 as LQKENI. Unmatched junction bases numbered 7, after V lost 5 bases and J lost 4 bases. The CDR3 is made up of 15 amino acids. CDR3 DNA: TGTGCCAGCTCATTCGACAGGGCGGCCACCGGGGAGCTGTTTTTT. This codes for CASSFDRAATGELFF.

CDR3 in DNA: TGTGCCAGCAGGGCCCCTGGGGGGGACGAGCAGTACTTC. Translating it yields CASRAPGGDEQYF. The genes are TRBV7-3 and TRBJ2-7, with TRBD2 matching 7 bases. Germline loops: CDR1 SGHTA, CDR2 FQGTGA. The CDR3 runs 13 residues. With V trimmed by 6 bases and J by 5 bases, 7 bases remained unmatched.

Only a few counts were recorded for this clone. The rearrangement uses TRBV11-2 and TRBJ2-7; tentative D call: TRBD2 (7 bases). The CDR3 extends over 15 amino acids. V lost 6 bases to trimming and J lost 0 bases, with 15 bases between them. In germline, CDR1 is SGHAT, CDR2 FQNNGV. This CDR3 is CASRPRGGNSYEQYF. The CDR3 nucleotides read TGTGCCAGCAGGCCCAGGGGAGGGAACTCCTACGAGCAGTACTTC.

This chain connects TRBV7-2 to TRBJ1-2; D possibly corresponds to TRBD1 (5 bases). The CDR3 has 15 residues. Per germline, CDR1 SGHTA and CDR2 FQGNSA. V lost 3 bases and J 4 bases, leaving 15 bases between the germline ends. CDR3 bases: TGTGCCAGCAGCTTGGTGGGGCAGGGTTCCTATGGCTACACCTTC. Its translation: CASSLVGQGSYGYTF.

V gene TRBV5-3 combines with J gene TRBJ2-3; the match to TRBD2 covers 13 bases. TRBV5-3 is filed as an ORF, its function uncertain. This CDR3 has 22 amino acids. V lost 3 bases and J lost 1; bases outside the gene matches: 20. The CDR3 DNA sequence: TGTGCCAGAAGCTGCCCGGAAGGACTAGCGGGAGATTTTGAGGCTGGCACAGATACGCAGTATTTT. Its protein is CARSCPEGLAGDFEAGTDTQYF.

Regarding this clone: Other DNA sequences in this specimen translate into the identical CDR3. This chain connects TRBV27 to TRBJ2-7; D possibly corresponds to TRBD2 (5 bases). The CDR3 has 16 amino acids. CDR1 MNHEY and CDR2 SMNVEV come from the germline V gene (reference sequence). Trimming took 3 bases from V and 3 from J, leaving 18 bases between them. The CDR3: CASSLTPEGLDYEQYF. The DNA for the CDR3 is TGTGCCAGCAGTTTGACCCCTGAGGGCCTGGACTACGAGCAGTACTTC.

The rearrangement links TRBV4-3 to TRBJ1-6; 9 positions agree with TRBD1. Germline CDR1 and CDR2: LGHNA and YSLEER. The length of the CDR3 is 18 residues. The V and J ends lost 0 bases and 0 bases, in that order; junction bases with no gene match: 3. Here the CDR3 reads CASSQEGQGRSYNSPLHF. The CDR3 DNA is TGCGCCAGCAGCCAAGAGGGACAGGGCCGCTCCTATAATTCACCCCTCCACTTT.

This clone was found once. The V call is TRBV5-5, the J call TRBJ2-5; TRBD2 agrees at 9 bases. V was clipped by 2 bases and J by 3 bases; unmatched bases: 5. This CDR3 has 15 amino acids. Germline V gene lookup returns CDR1 SGHKS and CDR2 YYEKEE (reference sequence). CDR3 protein: CASSFYASGEETQYF. For the CDR3, the DNA is TGTGCCAGCAGCTTTTATGCTAGCGGGGAAGAGACCCAGTACTTC.

V gene TRBV10-3 combines with J gene TRBJ2-7; TRBD2 agrees at 8 bases. CDR1 ENHRY and CDR2 SYGVKD come from the germline V gene. The V and J ends lost 6 bases and 3 bases, in that order; junction bases with no gene match: 7. The CDR3 totals 14 residues. Here the CDR3 reads CAISPAGANYEQYF. The CDR3 region has the DNA TGTGCCATCAGCCCAGCGGGAGCAAACTACGAGCAGTACTTC.

The V and J genes are TRBV27 and TRBJ2-3, with 8 bases aligning to TRBD2. Germline V gene sequence: CDR1 MNHEY, CDR2 SMNVEV (reference sequence). The trim removed 5 bases at V and 3 bases at J, leaving 4 bases unmatched. The CDR3 totals 14 residues. CDR3 loop: CASSPGLGTDTQYF. In DNA, the CDR3 is TGTGCCAGCAGTCCGGGACTAGGGACAGATACGCAGTATTTT.

This clone was picked up a small number of times. The chain joins TRBV7-2 to TRBJ2-3; 7 nucleotides line up with TRBD1. The ends lost 6 bases at V and 8 bases at J; junction bases unmatched: 5. Germline CDR1 is SGHTA and CDR2 is FQGNSA. The CDR3 is 12 amino acids. DNA of the CDR3: TGTGCCAGCAGTAAACAGGGGAGTACGCAGTATTTT. Its translation is CASSKQGSTQYF.

This clone has only one observation. J is TRBJ1-1 and V is TRBV27; possible D gene TRBD1, 5 bases. Germline V gene data show CDR1 as MNHEY and CDR2 as SMNVEV (reference sequence). The CDR3 consists of 13 residues. Trimming left V 7 bases short and J 2 bases short, with 11 bases between. The CDR3 region is CASMPGGNTEAFF. DNA for the CDR3: TGTGCCAGCATGCCCGGGGGAAACACTGAAGCTTTCTTT.

The gene calls are TRBV6-6 and TRBJ2-7; 9 nucleotides agree with TRBD1. V dropped 4 bases and J dropped 12; count of bases not matched to a gene: 13. The CDR3 is made up of 14 amino acids. The germline V gene has CDR1 MNHNY and CDR2 SVGAGI (reference sequence). CDR3 in amino acids: CASSLPQTGGASYF. Written as DNA, the CDR3 is TGTGCCAGCAGTTTACCCCAAACAGGGGGCGCCTCGTACTTC.

The chain couples TRBV6-5 to TRBJ1-4; 8 positions match TRBD1. V dropped 3 bases and J dropped 8; count of bases not matched to a gene: 5. CDR1 MNHEY and CDR2 SVGAGI come from the germline V gene. The CDR3 spans 14 residues. The CDR3 region is CASSYGGTGEKLFF. CDR3 nucleotides: TGTGCCAGCAGTTATGGAGGGACAGGAGAAAAACTGTTTTTT.

The CDR3: CASTLGGGSSYNEQFF. CDR3 nucleotides: TGCGCCAGCACCCTGGGAGGGGGGAGCTCCTACAATGAGCAGTTCTTC. The V call is TRBV5-1, the J call TRBJ2-1; possible D gene TRBD2, 7 bases. V gave up 6 bases and J gave up 0 bases, with 16 bases separating them. Germline V gene sequence: CDR1 SGHRS, CDR2 YFSETQ. CDR3 length: 16 amino acids.

The J gene is TRBJ1-2, the V gene TRBV19; 7 bases are shared with TRBD1. Per germline, CDR1 LNHDA and CDR2 SQIVND (reference sequence). The junction had 12 bases not matched to a gene; V was cut back by 7 bases and J by 4 bases. The CDR3 sequence is 15 residues long. The CDR3 DNA sequence: TGTGCCAGTACTACCAACCGGGACAGCCTCTATGGCTACACCTTC. This codes for CASTTNRDSLYGYTF.

The chain is built from TRBV7-6 and TRBJ2-6; TRBD1 is a possible D gene (5 bases). Germline-derived CDR1 and CDR2 are SGHVS and FNYEAQ. The CDR3 loop spans 18 amino acids. The ends were cut back, 4 bases at V and 1 base at J, with 17 bases in the middle. The CDR3 loop reads CASSSRVGVRSGANVLTF. The CDR3 nucleotides read TGTGCCAGCAGCTCCAGGGTAGGCGTCAGGTCTGGGGCCAACGTCCTGACTTTC.

The chain couples TRBV9 to TRBJ2-2; D gene ambiguous. The CDR3 extends over 14 amino acids. CDR1 is SGDLS and CDR2 is YYNGEE in the germline V gene. V was pared by 2 bases and J by 7 bases, with 12 bases between. The DNA for the CDR3 is TGTGCCAGCAGCGTTATGGAGATGTTCGGGGAGCTGTTTTTT. Its protein product is CASSVMEMFGELFF.

V and J are TRBV9 and TRBJ2-5, with 11 nucleotides matching TRBD2. V lost 4 bases and J lost 1; bases outside the gene matches: 9. CDR1 SGDLS and CDR2 YYNGEE come from the germline V gene. The CDR3 length is 17 residues. The CDR3 reads CASSPRGLAGGQETQYF. The CDR3 region has the DNA TGTGCCAGCAGCCCCAGGGGGCTAGCGGGGGGCCAAGAGACCCAGTACTTC.

Only a few counts were recorded for this clone. This chain uses TRBV5-1 with TRBJ1-1; unclear D gene. Germline V lookup: CDR1 SGHRS, CDR2 YFSETQ. The CDR3 is made up of 14 amino acids. V was pared by 4 bases and J by 6 bases, with 16 bases between. DNA for the CDR3: TGCGCCAGCAGCGGGTCTTATGGAGCCGCTGAAGCTTTCTTT. Translating gives CASSGSYGAAEAFF.

This clone was observed a few times. The chain is built from TRBV10-3 and TRBJ2-3; 8 bases agree with TRBD1. This CDR3 comprises 13 residues. Trimming at V came to 5 bases and at J to 5 bases, leaving 3 bases not matched to a gene. Looked up from germline, CDR1 is ENHRY and CDR2 is SYGVKD. CDR3 in amino acids: CAISMTGEDTQYF. The CDR3 region has the DNA TGTGCCATCAGTATGACAGGGGAAGATACGCAGTATTTT.

This clone showed up just a few times. The V call is TRBV12-5, the J call TRBJ2-5, with 8 bases that match TRBD2. This CDR3 has 14 residues. Germline V lookup: CDR1 LGHNT, CDR2 FRNRAP. Losses at the gene ends were 6 bases for V and 5 bases for J; bases not matched to a gene: 8. CDR3 loop: CASGYGGAGETQYF. As DNA, the CDR3 is TGTGCTAGTGGGTACGGGGGGGCGGGGGAGACCCAGTACTTC.